Given below is one TCR beta chain in context. The data belong to a study of blood T cell repertoires in COVID-19. The ends were cut back, 6 bases at V and 1 base at J, with 12 bases in the middle. Germline values: CDR1 SGHDN, CDR2 FVKESK. This CDR3 has 14 amino acids. Clones were sequenced by immunoSEQ multiplex PCR, and TCRdb holds only the in-frame ones, with some missing. The data hold under 85,000 clones, with 65% to 90% observed a single time. Sequenced input: peripheral blood. The rearrangement uses TRBV14 and TRBJ1-1; possibly TRBD1 for D (5 bases). This receptor was identified in a young man with COVID-19, enrolled during active disease. The CDR3 nucleotides are TGTGCCAGCAGATACAGGTCCACGAACACTGAAGCTTTCTTT. It yields the protein CASRYRSTNTEAFF.